One and the same sample provided the 24 T cell receptor beta chains below, sequenced in a study of memory CD4+ T cells and cytomegalovirus serostatus. The table came from immunoSEQ multiplex PCR; TCRdb's copy has only in-frame clones and leaves some out. The data show around 99,000 clones, about 80% seen once. The sort gate was single viable CD3+CD4+CD8-CD45RO+ cells for memory CD4+ T cells. Sequencing was done on a sample of memory CD4+ T cells from blood. The receptors stem from an adult in good health and CMV-seropositive.

The chain uses TRBV27 and TRBJ1-1; 8 bases fit TRBD1. V lost 8 bases and J lost 4; bases outside the gene matches: 6. The CDR3 runs 13 residues. Germline values: CDR1 MNHEY, CDR2 SMNVEV (reference sequence). CDR3 loop: CASAETGVTEAFF. The CDR3 DNA follows: TGTGCCAGCGCCGAGACAGGGGTCACTGAAGCTTTCTTT.

The chain employs TRBV28 and TRBJ1-5, with a tentative D call TRBD1 (6 bases). This CDR3 region has 14 residues. Germline V lookup: CDR1 MDHEN, CDR2 SYDVKM. Trimming removed 9 bases at V and 1 base at J, with 13 bases between. The CDR3: CASLQGGSNQPQHF. CDR3 bases: TGTGCCAGTCTACAGGGTGGAAGCAATCAGCCCCAGCATTTT.

V gene TRBV11-2 combines with J gene TRBJ2-3; D is ambiguous. CDR3 size: 14 residues. Between the trimmed V and J ends, which lost 1 base and 6 bases, there was a span of 11 bases. Germline CDR1 is SGHAT and CDR2 is FQNNGV. For the CDR3, the DNA is TGTGCCAGCAGCTTAGGTGGGGTCCTGGATACGCAGTATTTT. It encodes CASSLGGVLDTQYF.

V gene TRBV7-9 combines with J gene TRBJ1-2, with TRBD1 matching 8 bases. V shed 3 bases and J 4 bases; nucleotides not matched to a gene: 10. The germline gives CDR1 SEHNR, CDR2 FQNEAQ (reference sequence). The CDR3 is made up of 16 amino acids. CDR3 in amino acids: CASSFGAQTGVYGYTF. CDR3 DNA: TGTGCCAGCAGCTTTGGAGCCCAGACAGGGGTCTATGGCTACACCTTC.

The DNA for the CDR3 is TGTGCCAGCAGCACCCGGGACAGGGGGAAGGATGGCTACACCTTC. Its translation: CASSTRDRGKDGYTF. This chain links TRBV28 with TRBJ1-2; 11 bases are shared with TRBD1. Germline lookup yields CDR1 MDHEN and CDR2 SYDVKM. V lost 6 bases, J lost 6 bases, and 9 bases stayed unmatched. CDR3 length equals 15 residues.

This rearrangement joins TRBV5-1 to TRBJ2-3, with TRBD1 identical over 7 bases. The germline V gene has CDR1 SGHRS and CDR2 YFSETQ. The V segment lost 0 bases and the J segment 8 bases; nucleotides outside the gene matches: 9. There are 15 residues in the CDR3. The CDR3 coding sequence is TGCGCCAGCAGCTTGGACGGGACAGACAGTGGTACGCAGTATTTT. Encoded protein: CASSLDGTDSGTQYF. The variable domain in full, completed from reference TRBV5-1 and TRBJ2-3, reads KAGVTQTPRYLIKTRGQQVTLSCSPISGHRSVSWYQQTPGQGLQFLFEYFSETQRNKGNFPGRFSGRQFSNSRSEMNVSTLELGDSALYLCASSLDGTDSGTQYFGPGTRLTVL.

V is TRBV6-1 and J is TRBJ2-7; D unclear. The V and J ends lost 5 bases and 6 bases respectively, with 11 bases between them. This CDR3 is built from 12 residues. Germline CDR1 MNHNS, CDR2 SASEGT. CDR3 protein: CASSQYNGEQYF. The CDR3 DNA reads as TGTGCCAGCAGTCAATATAATGGCGAGCAGTACTTC.

This chain links TRBV5-6 with TRBJ2-2; 9 bases map to TRBD2. V lost 3 bases, J lost 8 bases, and 5 bases stayed unmatched. This CDR3 region has 14 residues. Germline lookup yields CDR1 SGHDT and CDR2 YYEEEE. The CDR3, as DNA: TGTGCCAGCAGCTGGCGGGAGGGCCTGGGGGAGCTGTTTTTT. It yields the protein CASSWREGLGELFF. Full variable domain (remainder filled in from reference TRBV5-6 and TRBJ2-2): DAGVTQSPTHLIKTRGQQVTLRCSPKSGHDTVSWYQQALGQGPQFIFQYYEEEERQRGNFPDRFSGHQFPNYSSELNVNALLLGDSALYLCASSWREGLGELFFGEGSRLTVL.

For this clone: Other DNA variants within this sample encode the same CDR3. The V gene is TRBV5-1, the J gene TRBJ2-2; possible D gene TRBD1, 6 bases. Per germline, CDR1 SGHRS and CDR2 YFSETQ. This CDR3 has 13 residues. V was shortened by 4 bases and J by 7 bases, with 11 bases between the two germline ends. The CDR3 DNA sequence: TGCGCCAGCAGCGGCAGGGGTGGCGGGGAGCTGTTTTTT. This codes for CASSGRGGGELFF.

This clone turned up a few times. The chain employs TRBV2 and TRBJ1-1, with D unresolved. V was pared by 4 bases and J by 3 bases, with 9 bases between. CDR1 and CDR2 from the germline V gene are SNHLY and FYNNEI. The CDR3 runs 13 residues. The CDR3 region has the DNA TGTGCCAGCAGTGTCGGGGATTACACTGAAGCTTTCTTT. Amino acids: CASSVGDYTEAFF. The full variable domain, its missing parts supplied by reference TRBV2 and TRBJ1-1, is EPEVTQTPSHQVTQMGQEVILRCVPISNHLYFYWYRQILGQKVEFLVSFYNNEISEKSEIFDDQFSVERPDGSNFTLKIRSTKLEDSAMYFCASSVGDYTEAFFGQGTRLTVV.

The chain uses TRBV11-2 and TRBJ1-2; TRBD1 might be the D (6 bases). Germline assignment: CDR1 SGHAT and CDR2 FQNNGV. The CDR3 has 14 residues. Trimming took off 5 bases at V and 8 bases at J, with 18 bases between the two ends. Here the CDR3 DNA reads TGTGCCAGCAGCCCCACCCAAGGGGGAAAAGGCTACACCTTC. Translating gives CASSPTQGGKGYTF. The complete variable domain, with remaining parts taken from reference TRBV11-2 and TRBJ1-2, reads EAGVAQSPRYKIIEKRQSVAFWCNPISGHATLYWYQQILGQGPKLLIQFQNNGVVDDSQLPKDRFSAERLKGVDSTLKIQPAKLEDSAVYLCASSPTQGGKGYTFGSGTRLTVV.

The chain uses TRBV11-2 and TRBJ2-3; D is possibly TRBD1 (5 bases). Trimming shortened V by 5 bases and J by 0 bases, and 15 bases separated the two germline ends. Germline CDR1 SGHAT, CDR2 FQNNGV. This CDR3 region has 16 residues. CDR3 bases: TGTGCCAGCAGCGAAGGGGCGACATCTAGCACAGATACGCAGTATTTT. This gives the protein CASSEGATSSTDTQYF.

The chain joins TRBV27 to TRBJ1-2; 9 nucleotides line up with TRBD1. The junction had 7 bases not matched to a gene; V was cut back by 3 bases and J by 8 bases. CDR1 is MNHEY and CDR2 is SMNVEV in the germline V gene (reference sequence). This CDR3 spans 14 amino acids. For the CDR3, the DNA is TGTGCCAGCAGTTTCGGGGACAGGGAAGGAGGCTACACCTTC. Protein sequence: CASSFGDREGGYTF.

The rearrangement uses TRBV6-1 and TRBJ1-5; D uncertain. Per the germline V gene, CDR1 is MNHNS and CDR2 is SASEGT. The CDR3 covers 15 residues. Trimming took off 5 bases at V and 7 bases at J, with 18 bases between the two ends. CDR3 residues: CASSRPGGLGQPQHF. The CDR3 coding sequence is TGTGCCAGCAGTAGACCAGGAGGGCTAGGGCAGCCCCAGCATTTT.

The count of this clone is one. The V gene is TRBV7-9, the J gene TRBJ2-4; TRBD1 matches 7 bases. Germline CDR1 is SEHNR and CDR2 is FQNEAQ (reference sequence). This CDR3 contains 13 residues. After removal of 1 base from V and 8 bases from J, the junction contained 2 bases not matched to a gene. The CDR3 DNA sequence: TGTGCCAGCAGCTTAGGCACAGGGGACATTCAGTACTTC. This gives the protein CASSLGTGDIQYF.

The chain links TRBV9 to TRBJ2-5, with D maybe TRBD1 (6 bases). Germline CDR1 SGDLS, CDR2 YYNGEE. V lost 2 bases and J lost 0, with 8 bases in between. This CDR3 has 14 amino acids. The CDR3, as DNA: TGTGCCAGCAGCGTGGGGGCAGACCAAGAGACCCAGTACTTC. Translation: CASSVGADQETQYF.

The chain recombines TRBV5-1 with TRBJ2-1; TRBD2 matches at 9 bases. Germline V CDR1 and CDR2: SGHRS, YFSETQ. The CDR3 has 19 residues. With 3 bases clipped from V and 1 base from J, the junction kept 14 bases outside the gene matches. In nucleotides, the CDR3 is TGCGCCAGCAGCTGGATGACTAGTAGCGGGAGAGAATCCTACAATGAGCAGTTCTTC. Its protein is CASSWMTSSGRESYNEQFF.

This clone was found once. The chain joins TRBV5-1 to TRBJ2-2, with 7 bases lining up with TRBD1. V shed 4 bases, J shed 0 bases, and the junction held 6 bases outside the gene matches. The CDR3 length is 16 residues. The germline CDR1 and CDR2 sequences are SGHRS and YFSETQ. CDR3 in DNA: TGCGCCAGCAGCCCGTGGGGACAGTCGAACACCGGGGAGCTGTTTTTT. Its translation is CASSPWGQSNTGELFF.

The V gene is TRBV5-1, the J gene TRBJ1-3, with D possibly matching TRBD1 (5 bases). The CDR3 has 16 residues. V was trimmed by 4 bases and J by 2 bases, leaving 16 bases between them. CDR1 is SGHRS, CDR2 YFSETQ, per germline. Here the CDR3 reads CASSRGREFTGNTIYF. The DNA of the CDR3 is TGCGCCAGCAGCCGAGGCAGGGAATTTACTGGAAACACCATATATTTT.

This clone showed up just a few times. V and J are TRBV5-1 and TRBJ2-1; D may be TRBD1 (6 bases). The CDR3 runs 14 residues. The germline CDR1 and CDR2 sequences are SGHRS and YFSETQ. The V end was cut by 2 bases, the J end by 5 bases, with 11 bases between. The CDR3 DNA is TGCGCCAGCAGCTTCAGGACAGAAAACAATGAGCAGTTCTTC. This encodes CASSFRTENNEQFF.

The CDR3 nucleotides read TGTGCCAGCAGCTCGCTAGCGGCAGCCAAAAACATTCAGTACTTC. It codes for CASSSLAAAKNIQYF. The V call is TRBV5-6, the J call TRBJ2-4; 7 bases agree with TRBD2. Looked up from germline, CDR1 is SGHDT and CDR2 is YYEEEE. This CDR3 region has 15 residues. V shed 3 bases, J shed 0 bases, and the junction held 3 bases outside the gene matches.

The V gene is TRBV28, the J gene TRBJ2-3; D is uncertain. CDR3 length equals 13 residues. The germline gives CDR1 MDHEN, CDR2 SYDVKM. The V gene lost 3 bases and the J gene lost 4 bases, with 8 bases spanning the gap. CDR3 protein: CASSFQGADTQYF. Written as DNA, the CDR3 is TGTGCCAGCAGTTTTCAAGGTGCAGATACGCAGTATTTT.

The chain links TRBV11-2 to TRBJ2-1; 8 bases align to TRBD2. Germline V CDR1 and CDR2: SGHAT, FQNNGV. The V gene end was trimmed by 7 bases and the J gene end by 7 bases; junction bases not matched to a gene: 3. CDR3 size: 12 residues. The CDR3 is CASKASGNEQFF. In DNA form, the CDR3 reads TGTGCCAGCAAGGCTAGCGGGAATGAGCAGTTCTTC. The whole variable domain, filled in from reference TRBV11-2 and TRBJ2-1, reads EAGVAQSPRYKIIEKRQSVAFWCNPISGHATLYWYQQILGQGPKLLIQFQNNGVVDDSQLPKDRFSAERLKGVDSTLKIQPAKLEDSAVYLCASKASGNEQFFGPGTRLTVL.

The genes are TRBV7-3 and TRBJ2-1; 8 nucleotides match TRBD1. The junction had 5 bases not matched to a gene; V was cut back by 8 bases and J by 5 bases. Germline CDR1 and CDR2: SGHTA and FQGTGA. The CDR3 contains 13 residues. The CDR3 DNA reads as TGTGCCAGCGGACAGGGCCTTCACAATGAGCAGTTCTTC. Translated: CASGQGLHNEQFF.